These T cell receptor beta chains were read from a single sample in a study of blood T cell repertoires in COVID-19. The protocol was immunoSEQ multiplex PCR, while the TCRdb copy is restricted to in-frame clones and leaves out a portion. The sample has about 27,000 clones; roughly nine tenths are singletons. Sample: peripheral blood. Source of these receptors: a human donor with active COVID-19. The donor label of this sample is uncertain. The CDR3 runs from the conserved cysteine through the conserved F or W. Each record gives: CDR3 length, V gene, D gene, clone size, J gene, CDR3 protein, CDR3 DNA. The D gene is left open where the match is weak. Some rows have no size entry. The others give once, few or many, or a class for an expanded clone.

length: 14
V: TRBV6-2/TRBV6-3
D: TRBD2
size: .
J: TRBJ2-3
CDR3: CASSFSGGRYTQYF
DNA: TGTGCCAGCAGTTTTAGCGGGGGGAGGTATACGCAGTATTTT

length: 14
V: TRBV5-1
D: TRBD1
size: .
J: TRBJ2-3
CDR3: CASSSTGPTDTQYF
DNA: TGCGCCAGCAGCTCGACAGGGCCGACAGATACGCAGTATTTT

length: 14
V: TRBV4-3
D: TRBD2
size: once
J: TRBJ2-7
CDR3: CASSQGVGTSEQYF
DNA: TGCGCCAGCAGCCAGGGGGTGGGGACTAGCGAGCAGTACTTC

length: 14
V: TRBV6-5
D: .
size: .
J: TRBJ2-7
CDR3: CASSSHGDSYEQYF
DNA: TGTGCCAGCAGTTCCCACGGGGACTCCTACGAGCAGTACTTC

length: 15
V: TRBV7-8
D: TRBD1
size: .
J: TRBJ2-1
CDR3: CASSLRDRVGNEQFF
DNA: TGTGCCAGCAGCTTGCGGGACAGGGTGGGCAATGAGCAGTTCTTC

length: 16
V: TRBV19
D: TRBD2
size: .
J: TRBJ2-3
CDR3: CASSIEKRGITDTQYF
DNA: TGTGCCAGTAGTATAGAAAAGCGGGGGATCACAGATACGCAGTATTTT

length: 12
V: TRBV29-1
D: TRBD1
size: .
J: TRBJ2-7
CDR3: CSAGQGDHEQYF
DNA: TGCAGCGCGGGACAGGGAGATCACGAGCAGTACTTC

length: 15
V: TRBV11-2
D: TRBD2
size: .
J: TRBJ2-5
CDR3: CASSSGGLYQETQYF
DNA: TGTGCCAGTAGTAGCGGGGGCCTGTACCAAGAGACCCAGTACTTC

length: 17
V: TRBV15
D: TRBD2
size: .
J: TRBJ2-4
CDR3: CATSRVPSSGEDDIQYF
DNA: TGTGCCACCAGCAGAGTCCCGTCTAGCGGGGAGGACGACATTCAGTACTTC

length: 14
V: TRBV7-9
D: .
size: once
J: TRBJ2-5
CDR3: CASSLVTSQETQYF
DNA: TGTGCCAGCAGCTTAGTGACTAGCCAAGAGACCCAGTACTTC

length: 16
V: TRBV28
D: .
size: .
J: TRBJ1-5
CDR3: CASSPRGAYSNQPQHF
DNA: TGTGCCAGCAGTCCCCGGGGGGCCTATAGCAATCAGCCCCAGCATTTT

length: 13
V: TRBV10-3
D: .
size: .
J: TRBJ2-7
CDR3: CAISTGIRDEQYF
DNA: TGTGCCATCAGTACAGGGATCAGGGACGAGCAGTACTTC

length: 14
V: TRBV19
D: TRBD1
size: .
J: TRBJ1-1
CDR3: CASSTYRDRGEAFF
DNA: TGTGCCAGTAGTACATATCGGGACAGGGGGGAAGCTTTCTTT

length: 16
V: TRBV6-6
D: .
size: .
J: TRBJ2-2
CDR3: CASSYRQGRYTGELFF
DNA: TGTGCCAGCAGTTACCGGCAGGGAAGGTACACCGGGGAGCTGTTTTTT

length: 15
V: TRBV4-2
D: TRBD1
size: .
J: TRBJ2-1
CDR3: CASSQDEDRGNEQFF
DNA: TGTGCCAGCAGCCAAGATGAGGACAGGGGCAATGAGCAGTTCTTC

length: 15
V: TRBV6-1
D: .
size: once
J: TRBJ1-5
CDR3: CASSEWAGLDQPQHF
DNA: TGTGCCAGCAGTGAATGGGCAGGACTCGATCAGCCCCAGCATTTT

length: 16
V: TRBV4-3
D: TRBD2
size: .
J: TRBJ2-5
CDR3: CASSQDTLAGQETQYF
DNA: TGCGCCAGCAGCCAAGATACGCTAGCGGGACAAGAGACCCAGTACTTC

length: 15
V: TRBV5-1
D: TRBD1
size: .
J: TRBJ1-2
CDR3: CASSLIVQGVGGYTF
DNA: TGCGCCAGCAGCTTGATTGTCCAGGGGGTAGGTGGCTACACCTTC

length: 16
V: TRBV7-6
D: TRBD1
size: .
J: TRBJ2-3
CDR3: CASSLGQGTPTDTQYF
DNA: TGTGCCAGCAGCTTAGGACAGGGGACGCCCACAGATACGCAGTATTTT

length: 16
V: TRBV5-4
D: .
size: .
J: TRBJ2-7
CDR3: CASTKGLEELPYEQYF
DNA: TGTGCCAGCACCAAGGGGTTAGAGGAACTTCCCTACGAGCAGTACTTC

length: 13
V: TRBV5-6
D: TRBD1
size: .
J: TRBJ1-2
CDR3: CASSFRTGPGYTF
DNA: TGTGCCAGCAGCTTTAGGACAGGGCCTGGCTACACCTTC

length: 14
V: TRBV2
D: .
size: .
J: TRBJ1-5
CDR3: CASSEWGVRPTQHF
DNA: TGTGCCAGCAGTGAATGGGGAGTCCGCCCGACCCAGCATTTT

length: 16
V: TRBV28
D: TRBD2
size: .
J: TRBJ2-5
CDR3: CASSPSGLDGRQTQYF
DNA: TGTGCCAGCAGTCCTAGCGGTCTGGACGGTAGGCAGACCCAGTACTTC

length: 14
V: TRBV27
D: TRBD1
size: .
J: TRBJ2-7
CDR3: CASSRDRVANEQYF
DNA: TGTGCCAGCAGCCGAGACAGGGTGGCTAACGAGCAGTACTTC

length: 13
V: TRBV4-3
D: TRBD1
size: .
J: TRBJ2-7
CDR3: CASSHKTGDEQYF
DNA: TGCGCCAGCAGCCATAAGACAGGGGACGAGCAGTACTTC

length: 14
V: TRBV5-1
D: TRBD2
size: .
J: TRBJ2-1
CDR3: CASSLSGSGREQFF
DNA: TGCGCCAGCAGCTTGAGCGGGAGCGGCAGGGAGCAGTTCTTC

length: 15
V: TRBV12-5
D: .
size: .
J: TRBJ1-3
CDR3: CASGTIHGAGNTIYF
DNA: TGTGCTAGTGGCACCATTCACGGAGCGGGAAACACCATATATTTT

length: 18
V: TRBV10-2
D: TRBD2
size: .
J: TRBJ2-3
CDR3: CASSTGTSGDTGTDTQYF
DNA: TGCGCCAGCAGTACCGGGACTAGCGGGGATACAGGCACAGATACGCAGTATTTT

length: 16
V: TRBV6-6
D: TRBD1
size: .
J: TRBJ1-2
CDR3: CASILRTGQAYYGYTF
DNA: TGTGCCAGCATCCTTAGAACCGGACAGGCATACTATGGCTACACCTTC

length: 16
V: TRBV4-3
D: .
size: .
J: TRBJ2-3
CDR3: CASSQDSFSSVDTQYF
DNA: TGCGCCAGCAGCCAAGATTCCTTTTCTAGTGTAGATACGCAGTATTTT

length: 15
V: TRBV18
D: TRBD2
size: .
J: TRBJ2-1
CDR3: CASSPLAGVENEQFF
DNA: TGTGCCAGCTCACCTCTAGCGGGAGTTGAAAATGAGCAGTTCTTC

length: 17
V: TRBV10-1
D: TRBD1
size: .
J: TRBJ2-5
CDR3: CASSEDGQGIESETQYF
DNA: TGCGCCAGCAGTGAGGATGGACAGGGGATCGAATCGGAGACCCAGTACTTC

length: 14
V: TRBV5-6
D: .
size: .
J: TRBJ1-1
CDR3: CASSLGRWNTEAFF
DNA: TGTGCCAGCAGCTTGGGGCGGTGGAACACTGAAGCTTTCTTT

length: 13
V: TRBV10-3
D: TRBD1
size: .
J: TRBJ2-7
CDR3: CAISPGQGIEQYF
DNA: TGTGCCATCAGCCCGGGACAGGGTATCGAGCAGTACTTC

length: 14
V: TRBV27
D: .
size: few
J: TRBJ2-7
CDR3: CASTSPDSYYEQYF
DNA: TGTGCCAGCACCTCACCGGACAGCTACTACGAGCAGTACTTC

length: 17
V: TRBV4-1
D: TRBD2
size: .
J: TRBJ2-3
CDR3: CASSQEEAAGLENTQYF
DNA: TGCGCCAGCAGCCAGGAAGAGGCCGCGGGACTAGAGAATACGCAGTATTTT

length: 17
V: TRBV3-1/TRBV3-2
D: TRBD2
size: .
J: TRBJ2-7
CDR3: CASSQDPPGGGSYEQYF
DNA: TGTGCCAGCAGCCAAGATCCCCCGGGCGGGGGTTCCTACGAGCAGTACTTC

length: 14
V: TRBV6-1
D: .
size: .
J: TRBJ1-4
CDR3: CASSEGGTREKLFF
DNA: TGTGCCAGCAGTGAGGGGGGGACACGTGAAAAACTGTTTTTT

length: 17
V: TRBV9
D: TRBD2
size: .
J: TRBJ2-1
CDR3: CASSPGTSGGAMDEQFF
DNA: TGTGCCAGCAGCCCTGGGACTAGCGGGGGGGCAATGGATGAGCAGTTCTTC

length: 17
V: TRBV15
D: TRBD2
size: .
J: TRBJ2-7
CDR3: CATSMGSLAGGSYEQYF
DNA: TGTGCCACCAGCATGGGTAGCCTAGCGGGAGGATCCTACGAGCAGTACTTC

length: 13
V: TRBV30
D: TRBD1
size: .
J: TRBJ1-5
CDR3: CAWSVQGNQPQHF
DNA: TGTGCCTGGAGTGTACAGGGGAATCAGCCCCAGCATTTT

length: 15
V: TRBV29-1
D: .
size: .
J: TRBJ2-7
CDR3: CSASTRGVGSYEQYF
DNA: TGCAGCGCATCGACCCGGGGTGTGGGCTCCTACGAGCAGTACTTC

length: 14
V: TRBV3-1/TRBV3-2
D: .
size: .
J: TRBJ2-7
CDR3: CASSQDLGPYEQYF
DNA: TGTGCCAGCAGCCAAGATCTAGGCCCCTACGAGCAGTACTTC

length: 13
V: TRBV25-1
D: TRBD2
size: .
J: TRBJ2-5
CDR3: CATQLAGLETQYF
DNA: TGTGCCACCCAACTAGCGGGACTGGAGACCCAGTACTTC

length: 12
V: TRBV7-9
D: .
size: .
J: TRBJ2-1
CDR3: CASSARVNEQFF
DNA: TGTGCCAGCAGCGCCCGGGTGAATGAGCAGTTCTTC

length: 13
V: TRBV19
D: .
size: once
J: TRBJ1-1
CDR3: CASSIGANTEAFF
DNA: TGTGCCAGTAGTATAGGGGCGAACACTGAAGCTTTCTTT

length: 17
V: TRBV7-9
D: TRBD2
size: once
J: TRBJ2-1
CDR3: CATPPVIAGDNSDEQFF
DNA: TGTGCCACCCCTCCGGTGATAGCGGGAGATAATTCGGATGAGCAGTTCTTC

length: 13
V: TRBV28
D: .
size: .
J: TRBJ1-1
CDR3: CASGEGGVTEAFF
DNA: TGTGCCAGCGGGGAGGGAGGGGTCACTGAAGCTTTCTTT

length: 15
V: TRBV4-1
D: .
size: .
J: TRBJ2-1
CDR3: CASSQGRASYNEQFF
DNA: TGCGCCAGCAGCCAAGGGAGGGCCTCCTACAATGAGCAGTTCTTC